This TCR beta chain came from a study of blood T cell repertoires in COVID-19. Study overall: Collection of acute and convalescent COVID-19 samples took place in the United States, Italy and Spain. From T cells, B-cell-depleted T cells, or PBMCs came the material, which was cDNA or gDNA.

The V end lost 0 bases, the J end lost 6 bases, and 17 bases lay between the germline ends. Germline-derived CDR1 and CDR2 are LNHDA and SQIVND (reference sequence). This CDR3 has 17 amino acids. How the authors handled the data: Counts of nucleated cells, estimated from reference gene primer amplification, were obtained. Assay: immunoSEQ multiplex PCR; the TCRdb copy retains only in-frame clones and omits some. V and J calls plus clone size are reproduced from that table; the DNA served to infer D and trimming. Among about 50,000 clones, more than 70% were seen once, and the ten largest hold approximately 6.4%. In this sample, this clone turned up once.

The rearrangement uses TRBV19 and TRBJ1-4; TRBD1 is a possible D gene (5 bases). Sample: peripheral blood. This TCR was recovered from a man between 60 and 70 years old with acute or convalescent COVID-19. The CDR3, as DNA: TGTGCCAGTAGTATAGAGCCCAGGCACCCGGGGGATGAAAAACTGTTTTTT. It specifies CASSIEPRHPGDEKLFF.